The clone carrying this TCR beta chain is medium-sized (0.01 to 0.1%) by share. The same CDR3 also results from other DNA sequences found in this sample. The CDR3 covers 14 residues. V shed 0 bases and J shed 3 bases, with 9 bases lying between them. The germline gives CDR1 SGHRS, CDR2 YFSETQ. These data originate in a study of technical replicates of blood from a handful of donors. Method: immunoSEQ multiplex PCR; TCRdb's copy keeps in-frame clones and lacks some. The sample includes 56,000 or so clones, roughly 95% of them seen just once. The clonotype comes from a human donor in good health. Some clones in this sample may be carry-over from other donors' samples. Sequencing was done on a sample of PBMCs. The V and J genes are TRBV5-1 and TRBJ1-1; tentatively, D is TRBD1 (5 bases). This chain's CDR3 is CASSLAGGYTEAFF. The CDR3 nucleotides read TGCGCCAGCAGCTTGGCGGGGGGGTACACTGAAGCTTTCTTT.